This T cell receptor beta chain originates from a study of T cells in women clearing cervical HPV infection. Notes on this clone: The read falls 3 residues short of the CDR3 end, and the missing part is taken from the germline J gene.

Profiled with immunoSEQ multiplex PCR; TCRdb holds only in-frame clones, not every one. This sample's table reports some 26,000 clones. The CDR3 is made up of 15 amino acids. Losses at the gene ends were 6 bases for V and 2 bases for J; bases not matched to a gene: 6. The specimen sequenced was blood buffy coat. The clonotype comes from a woman aged 18-70 years with a cervical HPV16 infection that either progressed to CIN3+ or cleared (not recorded which). This chain links TRBV12-3 or TRBV12-4 with TRBJ2-1; 8 nucleotides agree with TRBD1. The sequenced CDR3 bases are TGTGCCAGCAGAATAGGGACAGGCCCCTACAATGAG. Translating it yields CASRIGTGPYNE. The whole CDR3 reads CASRIGTGPYNEQFF.